Detailed here is one T cell receptor (beta chain). Described time point: persistent/refractory GD, antithyroid drugs over 5 years with positive TRAb. Scientists built the TCR library using RNA that was extracted from PBMCs. Sequencing libraries for TCR beta were prepared with iRepertoire HTBI primers and Arm-PCR of CDR3 regions. Each CDR3 protein is one row after TCRdb ran MiXCR on the multiplex PCR reads. The repertoire includes 500,000 to 700,000 distinct CDR3 sequences, 25% to 35% of them detected once, and 42% sits in the top ten. This entry belongs to a study of regulatory T cells in long-lasting Graves disease. Trimming left V 6 bases short and J 1 base short, with 13 bases between. The CDR3 loop spans 15 amino acids. Germline V gene data show CDR1 as LNHDA and CDR2 as SQIVND (reference sequence).

This clonotype was obtained from a female donor with Graves disease. The chain carries TRBV19 and TRBJ1-5; no reliable D call. Sequences were derived from peripheral blood mononuclear cells (PBMCs), sampled when the disease was refractory, from a patient treated with antithyroid drugs. The CDR3 DNA sequence: TGTGCCAGTAGGGGCACGTTGGGCAGCAATCAGCCCCAGCATTTT. Translation: CASRGTLGSNQPQHF. The full variable domain, rest sourced from reference TRBV19 and TRBJ1-5, is DGGITQSPKYLFRKEGQNVTLSCEQNLNHDAMYWYRQDPGQGLRLIYYSQIVNDFQKGDIAEGYSVSREKKESFPLTVTSAQKNPTAFYLCASRGTLGSNQPQHFGDGTRLSIL.